This T cell receptor beta chain was sequenced during a study of human T cells and chemical hapten exposure. Study-wide findings and caveats: DPC sensitization left the count of TCRs above 1 in 1000 unchanged.

The library labeled individual cDNA molecules by adding unique molecular identifiers to them. TCRdb ran MiXCR on the reads and lists one entry per CDR3 protein. The repertoire holds 100,000 to 150,000 distinct CDR3 sequences, with less than 10% as singletons. The trim removed 0 bases at V and 4 bases at J, leaving 8 bases unmatched. The CDR3 consists of 19 residues. CDR1 and CDR2 from the germline V gene are SNHLY and FYNNEI. In this sample, this clonotype turned up a few times. Antigen specificity is unknown. Before extraction, the whole blood was not fractionated, and total RNA was taken from it. The source is a human donor in good health. Some clones in this sample may be carry-over from other donors' samples. Sequenced input: whole blood. The gene calls are TRBV2 and TRBJ2-1, with 14 bases lining up with TRBD2. CDR3 protein: CASSEAGLAGENFYNEQFF. In DNA, the CDR3 is TGTGCCAGCAGTGAAGCGGGACTAGCGGGAGAGAACTTTTACAATGAGCAGTTCTTC.